The 6 T cell receptor beta chains below come from one sample, sequenced in a study of blood T cell repertoires in COVID-19. Method: immunoSEQ multiplex PCR; TCRdb's copy keeps in-frame clones and lacks some. The table shows roughly 150,000 clones, with roughly 88% occurring only once. The sample taken for sequencing was peripheral blood. The receptors were sampled from a woman in her forties or fifties in a cohort sampled during active or convalescent COVID-19.

The CDR3 sequence is CASSGTRTDTQYF. The CDR3 DNA reads TGTGCCAGCTCTGGGACTAGAACAGATACGCAGTATTTT. The chain has TRBV18 and TRBJ2-3, with 8 bases lining up with TRBD2. Unmatched junction bases numbered 2, after V lost 6 bases and J lost 3 bases. Germline V lookup: CDR1 KGHSH, CDR2 LQKENI. The CDR3 length is 13 residues.

CDR3 bases: TGCGCCAGCAGCCCCAGGGGGCTGGGCACTGAAGCTTTCTTT. Protein product: CASSPRGLGTEAFF. This chain links TRBV5-1 with TRBJ1-1; 8 nucleotides match TRBD1. J was trimmed by 4 bases and V by 4 bases; bases with no gene match: 6. Germline V gene data show CDR1 as SGHRS and CDR2 as YFSETQ. The CDR3 length is 14 residues.

The V gene is TRBV7-8, the J gene TRBJ2-1; 14 bases agree with TRBD2. The V and J ends lost 2 bases and 6 bases, in that order; junction bases with no gene match: 6. Germline CDR1 and CDR2: SGHVS and FQNEAQ. This CDR3 has 17 amino acids. The CDR3 bases are TGTGCCAGCAGCTTAAGGTGGACTAGCGGGGGGCTCAATGAGCAGTTCTTC. This sequence encodes CASSLRWTSGGLNEQFF. Together with reference TRBV7-8 and TRBJ2-1, the CDR3 gives the full variable domain: GAGVSQSPRYKVAKRGQDVALRCDPISGHVSLFWYQQALGQGPEFLTYFQNEAQLDKSGLPSDRFFAERPEGSVSTLKIQRTQQEDSAVYLCASSLRWTSGGLNEQFFGPGTRLTVL.

The rearrangement uses TRBV9 and TRBJ2-2; TRBD2 is a possible D gene (6 bases). The V gene's germline CDR1 is SGDLS and CDR2 YYNGEE. The CDR3 is made up of 13 amino acids. V lost 7 bases and J 5 bases, leaving 12 bases between the germline ends. In DNA, the CDR3 is TGTGCCAGCGGCCCCCTAGCGACCGGGGAGCTGTTTTTT. Translated, it gives CASGPLATGELFF.

This chain links TRBV4-1 with TRBJ2-2; D possibly corresponds to TRBD2 (6 bases). Germline V gives CDR1 MGHRA, CDR2 YSYEKL. The V end was cut by 6 bases, the J end by 5 bases, with 13 bases between. The CDR3 is 14 residues long. This CDR3 reads CASRSEGRTGELFF. In nucleotides, the CDR3 is TGCGCCAGCAGATCTGAGGGGAGGACCGGGGAGCTGTTTTTT.

The chain links TRBV11-3 to TRBJ1-3; D ambiguous. In germline, CDR1 is SGHNT, CDR2 YENEEA. V was cut by 6 bases and J by 0 bases, with 12 bases left in between. The CDR3 contains 15 residues. CDR3 DNA sequence: TGTGCCAGCAGTCCTAACAGTGGCTCTGGAAACACCATATATTTT. Amino acid sequence: CASSPNSGSGNTIYF. Supplemented by reference TRBV11-3 and TRBJ1-3, the full variable domain reads EAGVVQSPRYKIIEKKQPVAFWCNPISGHNTLYWYLQNLGQGPELLIRYENEEAVDDSQLPKDRFSAERLKGVDSTLKIQPAELGDSAVYLCASSPNSGSGNTIYFGEGSWLTVV.